This TCR beta chain originates from a study of blood T cell repertoires in COVID-19. Whole-study context: The origin of the acute and convalescent COVID-19 samples was the United States, Italy and Spain. T cells, B-cell-depleted T cells, or PBMCs supplied cDNA or gDNA.

Seattle-derived patients entered the study during active infection and were followed longitudinally. The CDR3 is 16 residues long. Germline V CDR1 and CDR2: MGHRA, YSYEKL. V shed 4 bases and J 3 bases; nucleotides not matched to a gene: 10. Original data processing: It was from reference gene primer amplification that nucleated cell counts were estimated. Profiled with immunoSEQ multiplex PCR; TCRdb holds only in-frame clones, not every one. For V, J and clone size, that table is used; D and trimming come from the DNA. The table includes some 99,000 clones, approximately 90% detected once. The rearrangement uses TRBV4-1 and TRBJ2-5; TRBD2 agrees at 8 bases. Sequencing input: peripheral blood. The sequence came from a human donor with COVID-19, enrolled during active disease. The donor label of this sample is uncertain. CDR3 residues: CASSRLPGLGEETQYF. The CDR3 region has the DNA TGCGCCAGCAGCCGGCTACCGGGACTAGGTGAAGAGACCCAGTACTTC.